This T cell receptor (beta chain) was observed in a study of T cell responses to AZD1222 COVID-19 vaccine. For the study at large: Recipients boosted at about 4 weeks or about 12 weeks are pooled. Study-wide findings and caveats: Targets within unmutated variant regions were reportedly found for nearly half of spike-specific TCRs. Most donors were white British, females outnumbered males, and clonal diversity was possibly underestimated. No day 14 peak samples; only post-peak repertoires were characterized.

About this clone itself: Its matching antigen is unknown.

Repertoires were generated with immunoSEQ multiplex PCR, while TCRdb's copy carries only in-frame clones and drops some. The sample contains tens of thousands of clones, over 80% of which appear only once. The V end lost 8 bases, the J end lost 0 bases, and 8 bases lay between the germline ends. The germline V gene encodes CDR1 MNHEY and CDR2 SMNVEV (reference sequence). The CDR3 is made up of 14 amino acids. This chain joins TRBV27 and TRBJ2-6, with D possibly TRBD2 on 5 matching bases. The material was peripheral blood, obtained on day 0 of AZD1222 vaccination. The source of this sequence is an adult in good health. The CDR3 DNA reads TGTGCCAGCCGGGGAAACTCTGGGGCCAACGTCCTGACTTTC. This translates into CASRGNSGANVLTF. Using reference TRBV27 and TRBJ2-6 for the parts outside the CDR3, the full variable domain is EAQVTQNPRYLITVTGKKLTVTCSQNMNHEYMSWYRQDPGLGLRQIYYSMNVEVTDKGDVPEGYKVSRKEKRNFPLILESPSPNQTSLYFCASRGNSGANVLTFGAGSRLTVL.